The rows below give T cell receptor beta chains drawn from one sample of a study of blood T cell repertoires in COVID-19. Here immunoSEQ multiplex PCR was the method, and the copy in TCRdb shows in-frame clones only, minus some. Among tens of thousands of clones listed, 89% were seen once. The sample was peripheral blood. All receptors derive from a man in his forties or fifties with active COVID-19. Both conserved end residues are part of each CDR3. A D gene is named only where the DNA matches it firmly. Not all rows give a size; the values are once, few, many and, for expanded clones, a class.

j_gene: TRBJ2-7; v_gene: TRBV25-1; abundance: -; d_gene: -; CDR3nt: TGTGCCAGCAGTGAATACCAGAAAGGACTCACCGAGCAGTACTTC; CDR3aa: CASSEYQKGLTEQYF
j_gene: TRBJ2-7; v_gene: TRBV6-6; abundance: -; d_gene: TRBD1; CDR3nt: TGTGCCAGCAGTCAGGGACAGGGGTCCTACGAGCAGTACTTC; CDR3aa: CASSQGQGSYEQYF
j_gene: TRBJ2-6; v_gene: TRBV10-1; abundance: -; d_gene: -; CDR3nt: TGCGCCAGCAGTGTCTGGACACCTAGGAGCTCTGGGGCCAACGTCCTGACTTTC; CDR3aa: CASSVWTPRSSGANVLTF
j_gene: TRBJ2-1; v_gene: TRBV11-3; abundance: -; d_gene: -; CDR3nt: TGTGCCAGCGCCGGCCGGGAGAGCTCCTACAATGAGCAGTTCTTC; CDR3aa: CASAGRESSYNEQFF
j_gene: TRBJ2-3; v_gene: TRBV27; abundance: once; d_gene: TRBD1; CDR3nt: TGTGCCAGCAGTGCTCCGGGACAGCCCAGCACAGATACGCAGTATTTT; CDR3aa: CASSAPGQPSTDTQYF
j_gene: TRBJ2-7; v_gene: TRBV2; abundance: once; d_gene: -; CDR3nt: TGTGCCAGCAGTGACGACAGCCACGAGCAGTACTTC; CDR3aa: CASSDDSHEQYF
j_gene: TRBJ2-3; v_gene: TRBV28; abundance: -; d_gene: TRBD2; CDR3nt: TGTGCCAGTCTAGCGGGAGGTAGCACAGATACGCAGTATTTT; CDR3aa: CASLAGGSTDTQYF
j_gene: TRBJ1-6; v_gene: TRBV9; abundance: -; d_gene: -; CDR3nt: TGTGCCAGCAGCCCCGCGGCGAGCTCCTATAATTCACCCCTCCACTTT; CDR3aa: CASSPAASSYNSPLHF
j_gene: TRBJ2-5; v_gene: TRBV28; abundance: -; d_gene: TRBD1; CDR3nt: TGTGCCCCCCGGGACAGGGTATGGGAGACCCAGTACTTC; CDR3aa: CAPRDRVWETQYF
j_gene: TRBJ2-1; v_gene: TRBV11-3; abundance: -; d_gene: -; CDR3nt: TGTGCCAGCAGCTTTGATCCGGGGAATGAGCAGTTCTTC; CDR3aa: CASSFDPGNEQFF
j_gene: TRBJ2-1; v_gene: TRBV30; abundance: -; d_gene: TRBD2; CDR3nt: TGTGCCGGGACTAGCGGGACGAGCTCCTACAATGAGCAGTTCTTC; CDR3aa: CAGTSGTSSYNEQFF
j_gene: TRBJ1-1; v_gene: TRBV18; abundance: once; d_gene: -; CDR3nt: TGTGCCAGCTCATCTGGACAGAACACTGAAGCTTTCTTT; CDR3aa: CASSSGQNTEAFF
j_gene: TRBJ2-2; v_gene: TRBV29-1; abundance: -; d_gene: -; CDR3nt: TGCAGCGTTGAGAGTCCCCTTCGAGGGGAGCTGTTTTTT; CDR3aa: CSVESPLRGELFF
j_gene: TRBJ1-5; v_gene: TRBV10-3; abundance: -; d_gene: TRBD1; CDR3nt: TGTGCCATCAGTGAGGGGGGACAGGGAAGTCAGCCCCAGCATTTT; CDR3aa: CAISEGGQGSQPQHF
j_gene: TRBJ2-5; v_gene: TRBV15; abundance: -; d_gene: TRBD1; CDR3nt: TGTGCCACCAGCAGAGATCGGACAGGGGGCCCCGAGACCCAGTACTTC; CDR3aa: CATSRDRTGGPETQYF
j_gene: TRBJ2-3; v_gene: TRBV12-5; abundance: -; d_gene: TRBD1; CDR3nt: TGTGCTAGTGGTTTAGGTGGGTTAGGGACAGGGGGAGAGACAGATACGCAGTATTTT; CDR3aa: CASGLGGLGTGGETDTQYF
j_gene: TRBJ2-2; v_gene: TRBV6-5; abundance: -; d_gene: TRBD2; CDR3nt: TGTGCCAGCATCTGGACTAGCCGGGAGCTGTTTTTT; CDR3aa: CASIWTSRELFF
j_gene: TRBJ1-6; v_gene: TRBV30; abundance: -; d_gene: -; CDR3nt: TGTGCCTGGAGTGGAACAACAGTCCAGAGTTCACCCCTCCACTTT; CDR3aa: CAWSGTTVQSSPLHF
j_gene: TRBJ2-3; v_gene: TRBV21-1; abundance: -; d_gene: -; CDR3nt: TGTGCCAGCAGCAAAGCGGGGACTAGAACAGATACGCAGTATTTT; CDR3aa: CASSKAGTRTDTQYF
j_gene: TRBJ2-7; v_gene: TRBV4-3; abundance: few; d_gene: TRBD2; CDR3nt: TGCGCCAGCAGCCAAGGTACCGCTAGCGGGAGAACGCTATTAGGATACGAGCAGTACTTC; CDR3aa: CASSQGTASGRTLLGYEQYF
j_gene: TRBJ1-4; v_gene: TRBV11-3; abundance: -; d_gene: TRBD1; CDR3nt: TGTGCCAGCAGCTTAGGACAGGGGAATGAAAAACTGTTTTTT; CDR3aa: CASSLGQGNEKLFF
j_gene: TRBJ1-4; v_gene: TRBV9; abundance: -; d_gene: -; CDR3nt: TGTGCCAGCAGCACCACAGGGTCTAATGAAAAACTGTTTTTT; CDR3aa: CASSTTGSNEKLFF
j_gene: TRBJ2-7; v_gene: TRBV21-1; abundance: -; d_gene: -; CDR3nt: TGTGCCAGCACCGCCCTGGAAGCGGGAGGTGCCGAGCAGTACTTC; CDR3aa: CASTALEAGGAEQYF
j_gene: TRBJ1-1; v_gene: TRBV4-2; abundance: -; d_gene: -; CDR3nt: TGTGCCAGCAGCCAAGGAGCAGGGGTGGACACTGAAGCCTTCTTT; CDR3aa: CASSQGAGVDTEAFF
j_gene: TRBJ2-4; v_gene: TRBV3-1/TRBV3-2; abundance: -; d_gene: TRBD2; CDR3nt: TGTGCCAGCAGCCAAGTAAGGGCTAGCGGGAATTTGGACATTCAGTACTTC; CDR3aa: CASSQVRASGNLDIQYF
j_gene: TRBJ2-1; v_gene: TRBV29-1; abundance: -; d_gene: -; CDR3nt: TGCAGCACCCTTAGCGGTTCCTACAATGAGCAGTTCTTC; CDR3aa: CSTLSGSYNEQFF
j_gene: TRBJ1-5; v_gene: TRBV28; abundance: -; d_gene: TRBD1; CDR3nt: TGTGCCAGCAGTACCCTGACAGGGGGCAATCAGCCCCAGCATTTT; CDR3aa: CASSTLTGGNQPQHF
j_gene: TRBJ2-3; v_gene: TRBV7-2; abundance: once; d_gene: -; CDR3nt: TGTGCCAGCAGCTTAGGAGTTCATACGCAGTATTTT; CDR3aa: CASSLGVHTQYF
j_gene: TRBJ2-1; v_gene: TRBV9; abundance: -; d_gene: -; CDR3nt: TGTGCCAGCAGCGCCCGGGAGTCTAGTGAGCAGTTCTTC; CDR3aa: CASSARESSEQFF
j_gene: TRBJ2-5; v_gene: TRBV5-3; abundance: once; d_gene: -; CDR3nt: TGTGCCAGAAGCCTCGGAGTGGGGGGAGAGACCCAGTACTTC; CDR3aa: CARSLGVGGETQYF
j_gene: TRBJ1-1; v_gene: TRBV19; abundance: -; d_gene: -; CDR3nt: TGTGCCAGTAAACCTGGACACTTGAACACTGAAGCTTTCTTT; CDR3aa: CASKPGHLNTEAFF
j_gene: TRBJ2-1; v_gene: TRBV6-5; abundance: once; d_gene: TRBD1; CDR3nt: TGTGCCAGCAGTAAACAGGGGGCCAGCTACAATGAGCAGTTCTTC; CDR3aa: CASSKQGASYNEQFF
j_gene: TRBJ2-5; v_gene: TRBV7-2; abundance: once; d_gene: -; CDR3nt: TGTGCCAGCAGCTCCTTAGCGTACCAAGAGACCCAGTACTTC; CDR3aa: CASSSLAYQETQYF
j_gene: TRBJ1-4; v_gene: TRBV7-9; abundance: few; d_gene: -; CDR3nt: TGTGCCAGCAGCTTAGGAGCCTCCAGGGATGAAAAACTGTTTTTT; CDR3aa: CASSLGASRDEKLFF
j_gene: TRBJ1-2; v_gene: TRBV6-6; abundance: -; d_gene: -; CDR3nt: TGTGCCAGCGGCCCAAAGAGGTGGGATGGCTACACCTTC; CDR3aa: CASGPKRWDGYTF
j_gene: TRBJ1-6; v_gene: TRBV11-3; abundance: -; d_gene: -; CDR3nt: TGTGCCAGCAGCTTAGACCAGTCTTCACCCCTCCACTTT; CDR3aa: CASSLDQSSPLHF
j_gene: TRBJ2-7; v_gene: TRBV5-6; abundance: once; d_gene: TRBD2; CDR3nt: TGTGCCAGCACTACGACTAGCGGGAGCCCCTACGAGCAGTACTTC; CDR3aa: CASTTTSGSPYEQYF
j_gene: TRBJ2-2; v_gene: TRBV7-2; abundance: -; d_gene: TRBD2; CDR3nt: TGTGCCAGCAGCTTCGGACTAGCGGGAGGAAGCACCGGGGAGCTGTTTTTT; CDR3aa: CASSFGLAGGSTGELFF
j_gene: TRBJ1-1; v_gene: TRBV10-3; abundance: -; d_gene: -; CDR3nt: TGTGCCATCAGTGTTGACAGCAACACTGAAGCTTTCTTT; CDR3aa: CAISVDSNTEAFF
j_gene: TRBJ2-1; v_gene: TRBV6-5; abundance: -; d_gene: -; CDR3nt: TGTGCCAGCAGGATCAATAGCGGTGGTTACAATGAGCAGTTCTTC; CDR3aa: CASRINSGGYNEQFF
j_gene: TRBJ1-6; v_gene: TRBV10-3; abundance: -; d_gene: -; CDR3nt: TGTGCCATCAGGGACAGAGGGAATTCACCCCTCCACTTT; CDR3aa: CAIRDRGNSPLHF
j_gene: TRBJ2-1; v_gene: TRBV10-2; abundance: -; d_gene: TRBD1; CDR3nt: TGCGCCAGTGCCGGACAGGGGGAGTCTGAGCAGTTCTTC; CDR3aa: CASAGQGESEQFF
j_gene: TRBJ2-1; v_gene: TRBV6-5; abundance: -; d_gene: TRBD2; CDR3nt: TGTGCCAGCAGTAACGGACTAGCAGGTAATGAGCAGTTCTTC; CDR3aa: CASSNGLAGNEQFF
j_gene: TRBJ2-7; v_gene: TRBV3-1/TRBV3-2; abundance: -; d_gene: TRBD2; CDR3nt: TGTGCCAGCAGCCACCTCCGGGGACTAGCGGGTTTACAGTACTTC; CDR3aa: CASSHLRGLAGLQYF
j_gene: TRBJ2-1; v_gene: TRBV6-5; abundance: -; d_gene: -; CDR3nt: TGTGCCAGGGCTAACAGGGTGACCGACTATGGTGAGCAGTTCTTC; CDR3aa: CARANRVTDYGEQFF